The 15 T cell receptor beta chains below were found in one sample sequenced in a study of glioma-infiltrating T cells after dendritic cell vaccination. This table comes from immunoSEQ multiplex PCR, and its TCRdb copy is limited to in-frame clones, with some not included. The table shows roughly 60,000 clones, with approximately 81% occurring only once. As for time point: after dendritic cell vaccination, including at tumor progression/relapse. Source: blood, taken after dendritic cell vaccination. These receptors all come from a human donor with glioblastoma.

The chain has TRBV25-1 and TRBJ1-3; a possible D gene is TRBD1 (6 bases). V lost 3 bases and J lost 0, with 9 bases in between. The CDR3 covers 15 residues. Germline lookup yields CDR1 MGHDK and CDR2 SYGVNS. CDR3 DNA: TGTGCCAGCAGTGACAGGGGTAACTCTGGAAACACCATATATTTT. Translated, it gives CASSDRGNSGNTIYF.

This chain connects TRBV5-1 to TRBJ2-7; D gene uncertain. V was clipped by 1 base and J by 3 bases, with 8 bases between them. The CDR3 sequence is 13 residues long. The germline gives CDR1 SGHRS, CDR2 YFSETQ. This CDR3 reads CASSLRQDYEQYF. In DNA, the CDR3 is TGCGCCAGCAGCTTGCGGCAGGACTACGAGCAGTACTTC.

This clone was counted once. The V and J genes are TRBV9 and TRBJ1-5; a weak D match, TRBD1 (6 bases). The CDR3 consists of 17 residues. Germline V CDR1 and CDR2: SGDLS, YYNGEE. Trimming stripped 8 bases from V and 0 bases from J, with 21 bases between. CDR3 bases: TGTGCCAGAAAGTCTTGCCGGGACACCTATAGCAATCAGCCCCAGCATTTT. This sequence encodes CARKSCRDTYSNQPQHF.

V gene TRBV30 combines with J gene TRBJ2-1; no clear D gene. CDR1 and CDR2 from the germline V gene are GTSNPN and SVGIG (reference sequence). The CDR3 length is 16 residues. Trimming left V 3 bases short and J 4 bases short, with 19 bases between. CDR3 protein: CAWRLRVQAPYNEQFF. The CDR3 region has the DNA TGTGCCTGGAGATTACGAGTCCAGGCCCCATACAATGAGCAGTTCTTC. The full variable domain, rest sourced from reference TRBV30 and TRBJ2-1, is SQTIHQWPATLVQPVGSPLSLECTVEGTSNPNLYWYRQAAGRGLQLLFYSVGIGQISSEVPQNLSASRPQDRQFILSSKKLLLSDSGFYLCAWRLRVQAPYNEQFFGPGTRLTVL.

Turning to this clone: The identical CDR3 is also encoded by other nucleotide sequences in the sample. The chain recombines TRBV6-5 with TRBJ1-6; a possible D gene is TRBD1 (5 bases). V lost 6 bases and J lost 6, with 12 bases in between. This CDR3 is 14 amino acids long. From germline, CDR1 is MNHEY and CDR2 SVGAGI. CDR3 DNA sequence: TGTGCCAGCAGAGATCGCCAGGGTAATTCACCCCTCCACTTT. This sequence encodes CASRDRQGNSPLHF.

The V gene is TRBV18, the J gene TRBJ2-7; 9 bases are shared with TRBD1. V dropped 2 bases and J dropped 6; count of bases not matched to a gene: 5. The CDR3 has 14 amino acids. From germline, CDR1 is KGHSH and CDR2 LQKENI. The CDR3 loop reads CASSPGQGTGEQYF. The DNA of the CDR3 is TGTGCCAGCTCACCAGGACAGGGGACGGGCGAGCAGTACTTC.

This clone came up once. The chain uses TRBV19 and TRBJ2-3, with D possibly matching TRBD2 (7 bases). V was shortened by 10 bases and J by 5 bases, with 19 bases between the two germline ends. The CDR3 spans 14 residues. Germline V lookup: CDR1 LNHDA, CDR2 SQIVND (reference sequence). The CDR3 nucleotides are TGTGCCACGGGGATCGGGGGGCAGCAAGATACGCAGTATTTT. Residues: CATGIGGQQDTQYF.

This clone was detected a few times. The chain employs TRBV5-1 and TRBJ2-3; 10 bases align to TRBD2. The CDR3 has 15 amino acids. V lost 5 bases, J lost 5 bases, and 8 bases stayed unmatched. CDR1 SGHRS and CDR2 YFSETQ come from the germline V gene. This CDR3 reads CASRGRAGGQDTQYF. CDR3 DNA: TGCGCCAGCAGGGGGAGAGCGGGGGGGCAAGATACGCAGTATTTT.

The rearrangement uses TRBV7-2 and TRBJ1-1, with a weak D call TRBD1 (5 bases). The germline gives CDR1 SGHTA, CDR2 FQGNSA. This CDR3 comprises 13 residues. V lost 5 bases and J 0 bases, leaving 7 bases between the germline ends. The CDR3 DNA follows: TGTGCCAGCAGCCGACAGATGAACACTGAAGCTTTCTTT. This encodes CASSRQMNTEAFF.

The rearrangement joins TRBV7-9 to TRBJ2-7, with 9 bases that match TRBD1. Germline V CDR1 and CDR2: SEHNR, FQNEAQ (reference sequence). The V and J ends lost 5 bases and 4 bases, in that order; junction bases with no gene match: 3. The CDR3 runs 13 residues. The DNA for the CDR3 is TGTGCCAGCAGCGATGGACAGGGGTACGAGCAGTACTTC. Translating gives CASSDGQGYEQYF. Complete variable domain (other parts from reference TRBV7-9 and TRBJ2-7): DTGVSQNPRHKITKRGQNVTFRCDPISEHNRLYWYRQTLGQGPEFLTYFQNEAQLEKSRLLSDRFSAERPKGSFSTLEIQRTEQGDSAMYLCASSDGQGYEQYFGPGTRLTVT.

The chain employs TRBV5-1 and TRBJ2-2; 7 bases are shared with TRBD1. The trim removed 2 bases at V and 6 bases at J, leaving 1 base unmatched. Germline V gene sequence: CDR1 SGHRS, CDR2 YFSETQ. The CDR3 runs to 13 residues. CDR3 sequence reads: CASSLDRAGELFF. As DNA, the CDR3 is TGCGCCAGCAGCTTAGACAGGGCCGGGGAGCTGTTTTTT.

The CDR3: CASSSIRQGARGYTF. In DNA form, the CDR3 reads TGTGCCAGCAGCTCCATTCGACAGGGGGCGCGTGGCTACACCTTC. This chain uses TRBV7-9 with TRBJ1-2, with 10 bases identical to TRBD1. CDR1 is SEHNR, CDR2 FQNEAQ, per germline (reference sequence). Trimming at V came to 4 bases and at J to 7 bases, leaving 9 bases not matched to a gene. The CDR3 runs 15 residues.

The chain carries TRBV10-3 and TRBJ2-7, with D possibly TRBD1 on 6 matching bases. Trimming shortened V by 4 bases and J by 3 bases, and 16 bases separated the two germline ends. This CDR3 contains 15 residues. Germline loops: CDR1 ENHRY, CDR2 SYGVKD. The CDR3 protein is CAISGGGIGGYEQYF. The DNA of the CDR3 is TGTGCCATCAGTGGGGGTGGTATAGGGGGCTACGAGCAGTACTTC.

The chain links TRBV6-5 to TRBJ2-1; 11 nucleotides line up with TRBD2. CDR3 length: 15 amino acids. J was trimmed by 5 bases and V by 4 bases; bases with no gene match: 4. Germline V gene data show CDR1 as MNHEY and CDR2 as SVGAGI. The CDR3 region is CASSSTSGGDNEQFF. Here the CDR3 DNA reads TGTGCCAGCAGTTCTACTAGCGGGGGAGACAATGAGCAGTTCTTC.

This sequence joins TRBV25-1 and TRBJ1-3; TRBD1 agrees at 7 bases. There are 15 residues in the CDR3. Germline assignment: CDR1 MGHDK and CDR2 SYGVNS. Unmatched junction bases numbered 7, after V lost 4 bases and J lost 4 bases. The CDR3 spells CASSAPQGVGNTIYF. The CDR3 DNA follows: TGTGCCAGCAGTGCTCCCCAGGGGGTGGGAAACACCATATATTTT.